The TCR beta chain described here comes from a study of blood T cell repertoires in COVID-19. Looking at the study overall: Sites across the United States, Italy and Spain contributed samples from acute and convalescent COVID-19. PBMCs, B-cell-depleted T cells, or T cells provided the cDNA or gDNA that made up the material.

This clone is a singleton in its sample. Original handling: The assay estimated nucleated cells by amplifying reference gene primers. The repertoire was sequenced with immunoSEQ multiplex PCR; TCRdb's copy has only in-frame clones and lacks some. The DNA was the basis for D and trimming; V, J and clone size are from that table. The sample records fewer than 250,000 clones, roughly 84% being singletons. Germline trimming cut 3 bases from V and 1 base from J; bases unmatched to any gene: 2. Germline V lookup: CDR1 SGHVS, CDR2 FQNEAQ. The CDR3 has 16 amino acids. The source is a man in his forties with acute or convalescent COVID-19. Sequences were obtained from peripheral blood. This chain connects TRBV7-8 to TRBJ2-2; 10 bases are shared with TRBD1. The DNA for the CDR3 is TGTGCCAGCAGCTTGGGGACAGGGGTGAACACCGGGGAGCTGTTTTTT. Protein product: CASSLGTGVNTGELFF.